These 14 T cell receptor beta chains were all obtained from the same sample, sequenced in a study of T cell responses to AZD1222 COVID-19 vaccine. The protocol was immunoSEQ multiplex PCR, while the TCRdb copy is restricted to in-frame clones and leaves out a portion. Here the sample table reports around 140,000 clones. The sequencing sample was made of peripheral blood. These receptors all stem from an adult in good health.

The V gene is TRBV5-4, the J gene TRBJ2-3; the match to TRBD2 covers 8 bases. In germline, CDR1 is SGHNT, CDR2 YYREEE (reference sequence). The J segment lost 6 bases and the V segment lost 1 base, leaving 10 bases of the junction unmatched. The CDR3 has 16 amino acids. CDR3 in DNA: TGTGCCAGCAGCTTGTACAGCGGGGGATCCCTCGATACGCAGTATTTT. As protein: CASSLYSGGSLDTQYF.

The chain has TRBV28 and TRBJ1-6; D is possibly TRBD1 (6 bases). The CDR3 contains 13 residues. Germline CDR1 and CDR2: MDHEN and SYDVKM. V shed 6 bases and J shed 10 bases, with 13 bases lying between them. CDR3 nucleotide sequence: TGTGCCAGCAGACGGAACAGGGTATCACCCCTCCACTTT. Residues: CASRRNRVSPLHF. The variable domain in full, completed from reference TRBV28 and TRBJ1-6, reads DVKVTQSSRYLVKRTGEKVFLECVQDMDHENMFWYRQDPGLGLRLIYFSYDVKMKEKGDIPEGYSVSREKKERFSLILESASTNQTSMYLCASRRNRVSPLHFGNGTRLTVT.

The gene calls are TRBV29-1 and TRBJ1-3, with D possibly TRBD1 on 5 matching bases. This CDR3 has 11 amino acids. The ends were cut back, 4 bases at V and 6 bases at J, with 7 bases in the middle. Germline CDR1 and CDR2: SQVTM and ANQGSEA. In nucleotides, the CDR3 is TGCAGCGTTGGGGGGTTAAACACCATATATTTT. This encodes CSVGGLNTIYF.

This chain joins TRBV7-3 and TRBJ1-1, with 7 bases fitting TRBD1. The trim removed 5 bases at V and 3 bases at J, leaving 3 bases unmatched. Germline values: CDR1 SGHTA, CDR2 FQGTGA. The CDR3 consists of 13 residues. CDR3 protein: CASSLGQHTEAFF. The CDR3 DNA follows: TGTGCCAGCAGCCTGGGACAGCACACTGAAGCTTTCTTT.

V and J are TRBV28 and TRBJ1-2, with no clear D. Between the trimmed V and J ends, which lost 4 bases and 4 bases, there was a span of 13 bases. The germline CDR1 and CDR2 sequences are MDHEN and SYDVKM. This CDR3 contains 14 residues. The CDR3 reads CASSYPPLTYGYTF. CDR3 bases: TGTGCCAGCAGTTACCCCCCCCTCACCTATGGCTACACCTTC.

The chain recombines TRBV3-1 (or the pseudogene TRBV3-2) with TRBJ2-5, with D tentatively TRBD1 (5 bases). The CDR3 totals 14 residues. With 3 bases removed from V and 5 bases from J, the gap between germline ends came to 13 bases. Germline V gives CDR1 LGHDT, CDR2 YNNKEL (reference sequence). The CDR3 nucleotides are TGTGCCAGCAGCCAGGGGCCTTCCCGGGAGACCCAGTACTTC. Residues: CASSQGPSRETQYF.

CDR3 protein: CASSLRGDTDTQYF. CDR3 DNA: TGTGCCAGCAGCTTGAGGGGGGACACAGATACGCAGTATTTT. The chain recombines TRBV7-2 with TRBJ2-3; D could derive from TRBD1 or TRBD2 (6 bases each). The V end lost 3 bases, the J end lost 2 bases, and 9 bases lay between the germline ends. This CDR3 spans 14 amino acids. In germline, CDR1 is SGHTA, CDR2 FQGNSA. The full variable domain, rest sourced from reference TRBV7-2 and TRBJ2-3, is GAGVSQSPSNKVTEKGKDVELRCDPISGHTALYWYRQSLGQGLEFLIYFQGNSAPDKSGLPSDRFSAERTGGSVSTLTIQRTQQEDSAVYLCASSLRGDTDTQYFGPGTRLTVL.

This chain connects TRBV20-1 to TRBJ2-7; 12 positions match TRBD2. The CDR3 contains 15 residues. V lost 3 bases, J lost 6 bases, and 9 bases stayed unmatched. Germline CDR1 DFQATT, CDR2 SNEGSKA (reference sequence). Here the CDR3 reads CSASATSGGWLEQYF. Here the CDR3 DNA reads TGCAGTGCTAGTGCTACTAGCGGGGGGTGGCTCGAGCAGTACTTC.

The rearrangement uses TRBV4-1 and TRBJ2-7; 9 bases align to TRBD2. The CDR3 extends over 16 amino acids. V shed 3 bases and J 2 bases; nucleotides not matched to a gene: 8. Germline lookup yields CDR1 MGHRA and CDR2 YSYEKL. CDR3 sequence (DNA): TGCGCCAGCAGCCAGACTTTAGCGGGGGCAACCTACGAGCAGTACTTC. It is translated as CASSQTLAGATYEQYF.

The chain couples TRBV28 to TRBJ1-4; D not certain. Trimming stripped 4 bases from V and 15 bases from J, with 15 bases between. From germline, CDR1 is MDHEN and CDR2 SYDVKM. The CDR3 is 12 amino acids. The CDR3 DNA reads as TGTGCCAGCAGTTCCCCGGGCCTTTTGGTGTTTTTT. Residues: CASSSPGLLVFF.

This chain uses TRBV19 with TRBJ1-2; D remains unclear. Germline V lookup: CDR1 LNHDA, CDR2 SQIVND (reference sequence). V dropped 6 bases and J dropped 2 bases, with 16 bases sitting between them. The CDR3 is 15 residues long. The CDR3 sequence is CASRRNVEANYGYTF. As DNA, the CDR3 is TGTGCCAGTAGAAGGAATGTCGAGGCGAACTATGGCTACACCTTC.

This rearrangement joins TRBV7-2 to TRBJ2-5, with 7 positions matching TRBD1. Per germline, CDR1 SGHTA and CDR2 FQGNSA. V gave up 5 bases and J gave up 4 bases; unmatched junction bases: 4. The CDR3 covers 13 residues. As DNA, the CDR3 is TGTGCCAGCAGCCCTGGGACAGTAGAGACCCAGTACTTC. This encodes CASSPGTVETQYF.

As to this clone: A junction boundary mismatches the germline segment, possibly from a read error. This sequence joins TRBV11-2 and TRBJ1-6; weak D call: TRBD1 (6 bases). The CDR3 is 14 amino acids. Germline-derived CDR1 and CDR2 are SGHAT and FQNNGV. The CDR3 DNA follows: TGTGCCGGCAGCTTAACAGGGTCGAATTCACCCCTCCACTTT. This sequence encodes CAGSLTGSNSPLHF.

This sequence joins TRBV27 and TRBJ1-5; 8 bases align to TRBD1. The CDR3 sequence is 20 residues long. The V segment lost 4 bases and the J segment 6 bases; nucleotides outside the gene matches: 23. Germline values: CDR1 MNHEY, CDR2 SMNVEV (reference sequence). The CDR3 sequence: CASSYPSMDRAELLGQPQHF. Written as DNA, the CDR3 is TGTGCCAGCAGTTACCCCTCAATGGACAGGGCAGAACTCTTAGGTCAGCCCCAGCATTTT.